This TCR beta chain appears in the sequencing data of a study of T cell responses to AZD1222 COVID-19 vaccine. The repertoire was sequenced with immunoSEQ multiplex PCR; TCRdb's copy has only in-frame clones and lacks some. This sample has about 150,000 clones, with about 92% found just once. Germline V gene lookup returns CDR1 LNHDA and CDR2 SQIVND (reference sequence). The CDR3 extends over 13 amino acids. V dropped 2 bases and J dropped 5 bases, with 7 bases sitting between them. Overall study results and limits: Dominant CD4 TCR responses targeted spike regions 160-218 and 743-854. Donors were mostly white British, more females; clonal diversity possibly underestimated. Repertoire collection took place solely once the T cell response had peaked. A reported finding is that nearly half of spike-specific TCRs target unmutated variant regions.

With regard to this clone: The antigen is not known.

This receptor was identified in an adult in good health. The sequencing used peripheral blood, collected on day 0 of AZD1222 vaccination. The chain carries TRBV19 and TRBJ2-1; D not resolved. CDR3 DNA: TGTGCCAGTAGTATATGGCTTAACAATGAGCAGTTCTTC. Encoded protein: CASSIWLNNEQFF.